The sequence of this TCR beta chain was determined in a study of STAT5B mutations in CD4+ large granular lymphocyte leukemia. The study, taken as a whole, reports: No patients shared main leukemic clonotypes, though roughly 23% appeared at low frequency elsewhere. 8/27 top patient clones versus 2/35 control clones were TRBV06-family. CD4-sorted patient repertoires seemed more clonal than healthy CD4+ repertoires.

Data came from immunoSEQ multiplex PCR; TCRdb stores just in-frame clones and leaves some out. The repertoire holds tens of thousands of clones, with 70% to 90% as singletons. The CDR3 covers 14 residues. Germline V gene sequence: CDR1 SGHDT, CDR2 YYEEEE. J gave up 6 bases and V 0 bases, and 5 bases lay outside the gene matches. Buffy coats from healthy blood donors served as controls. Only one count was recorded for this clone. Its antigen is as yet unknown. The material sequenced was CD4+ T cells from blood buffy coats. The gene calls are TRBV5-6 and TRBJ1-1, with 7 nucleotides matching TRBD1. The sequence derives from a human donor in good health. The CDR3 nucleotides read TGTGCCAGCAGCTTGGTTGGCAGGGGGGCTGAAGCTTTCTTT. Amino acids: CASSLVGRGAEAFF.